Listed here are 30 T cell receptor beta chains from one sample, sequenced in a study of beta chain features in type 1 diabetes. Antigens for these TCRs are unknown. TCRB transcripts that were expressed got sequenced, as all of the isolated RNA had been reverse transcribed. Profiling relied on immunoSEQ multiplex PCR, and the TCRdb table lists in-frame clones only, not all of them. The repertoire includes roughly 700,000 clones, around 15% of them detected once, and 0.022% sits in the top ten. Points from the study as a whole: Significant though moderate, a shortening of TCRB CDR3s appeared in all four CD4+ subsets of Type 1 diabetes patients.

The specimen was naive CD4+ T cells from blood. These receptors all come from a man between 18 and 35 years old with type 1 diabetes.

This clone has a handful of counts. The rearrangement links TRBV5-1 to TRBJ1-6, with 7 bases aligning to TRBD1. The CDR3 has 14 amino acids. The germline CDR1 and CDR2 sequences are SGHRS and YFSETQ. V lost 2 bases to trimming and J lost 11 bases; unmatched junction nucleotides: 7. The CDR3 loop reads CASSFGTEGAPLHF. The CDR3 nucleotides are TGCGCCAGCAGCTTCGGGACAGAAGGGGCACCCCTCCACTTT.

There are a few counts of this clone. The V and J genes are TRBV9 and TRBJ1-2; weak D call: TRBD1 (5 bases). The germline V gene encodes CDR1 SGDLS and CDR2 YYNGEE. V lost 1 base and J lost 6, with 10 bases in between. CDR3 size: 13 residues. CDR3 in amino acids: CASSVSPGDGYTF. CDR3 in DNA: TGTGCCAGCAGCGTATCCCCGGGGGATGGCTACACCTTC. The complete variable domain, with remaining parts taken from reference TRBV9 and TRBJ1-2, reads DSGVTQTPKHLITATGQRVTLRCSPRSGDLSVYWYQQSLDQGLQFLIQYYNGEERAKGNILERFSAQQFPDLHSELNLSSLELGDSALYFCASSVSPGDGYTFGSGTRLTVV.

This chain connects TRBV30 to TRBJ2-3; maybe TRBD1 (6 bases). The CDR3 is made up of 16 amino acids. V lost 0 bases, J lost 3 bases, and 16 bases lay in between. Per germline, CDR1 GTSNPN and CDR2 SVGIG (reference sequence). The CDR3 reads CAWSVGTPPGTDTQYF. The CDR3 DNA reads TGTGCCTGGAGTGTGGGGACACCCCCGGGGACAGATACGCAGTATTTT.

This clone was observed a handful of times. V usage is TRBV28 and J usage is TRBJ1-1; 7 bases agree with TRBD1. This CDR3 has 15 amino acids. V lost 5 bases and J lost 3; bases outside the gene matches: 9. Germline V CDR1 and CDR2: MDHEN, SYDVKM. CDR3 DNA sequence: TGTGCCAGCAGTCGGACCCCAGGGGGTGACACTGAAGCTTTCTTT. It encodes CASSRTPGGDTEAFF.

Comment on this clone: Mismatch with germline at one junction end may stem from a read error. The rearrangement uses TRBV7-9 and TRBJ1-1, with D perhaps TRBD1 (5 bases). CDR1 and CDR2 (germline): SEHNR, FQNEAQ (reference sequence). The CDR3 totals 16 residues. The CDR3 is CASRLAPLDSVPEAFF. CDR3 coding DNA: TGTGCCAGCAGGTTAGCACCCCTTGACAGCGTTCCTGAAGCTTTCTTT.

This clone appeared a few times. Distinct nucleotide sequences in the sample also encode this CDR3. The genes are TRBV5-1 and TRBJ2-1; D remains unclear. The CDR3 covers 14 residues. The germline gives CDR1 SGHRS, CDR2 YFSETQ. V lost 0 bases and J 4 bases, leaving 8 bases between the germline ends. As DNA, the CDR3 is TGCGCCAGCAGCTTGGAGACCTTGTACAATGAGCAGTTCTTC. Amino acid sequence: CASSLETLYNEQFF.

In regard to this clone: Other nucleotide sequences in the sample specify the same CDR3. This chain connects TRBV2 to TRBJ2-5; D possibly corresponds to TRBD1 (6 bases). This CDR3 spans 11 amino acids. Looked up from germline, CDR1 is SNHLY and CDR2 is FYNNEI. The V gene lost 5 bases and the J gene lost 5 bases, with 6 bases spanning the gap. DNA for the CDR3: TGTGCCAGCAGTAGGGGGGAGACCCAGTACTTC. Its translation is CASSRGETQYF.

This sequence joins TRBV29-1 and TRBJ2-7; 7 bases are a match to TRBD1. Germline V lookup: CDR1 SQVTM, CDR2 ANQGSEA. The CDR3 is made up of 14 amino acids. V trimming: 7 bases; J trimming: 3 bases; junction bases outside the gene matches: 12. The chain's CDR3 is CSDPARDSHYEQYF. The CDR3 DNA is TGCAGCGACCCAGCCCGGGACAGTCACTACGAGCAGTACTTC.

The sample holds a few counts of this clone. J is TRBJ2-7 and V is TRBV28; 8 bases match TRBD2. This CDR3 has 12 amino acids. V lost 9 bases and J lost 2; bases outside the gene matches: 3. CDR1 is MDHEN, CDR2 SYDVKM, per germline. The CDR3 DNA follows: TGTGCCAGTACGGGACTAGCCTACGAGCAGTACTTC. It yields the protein CASTGLAYEQYF.

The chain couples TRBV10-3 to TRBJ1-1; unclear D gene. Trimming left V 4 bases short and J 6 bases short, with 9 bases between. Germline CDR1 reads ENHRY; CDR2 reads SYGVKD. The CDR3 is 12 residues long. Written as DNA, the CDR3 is TGTGCCATCAGTGGTGGGGTATCTGAAGCTTTCTTT. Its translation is CAISGGVSEAFF.

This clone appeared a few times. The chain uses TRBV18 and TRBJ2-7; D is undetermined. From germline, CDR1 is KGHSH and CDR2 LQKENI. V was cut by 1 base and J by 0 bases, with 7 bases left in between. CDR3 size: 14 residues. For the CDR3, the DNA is TGTGCCAGCTCACCACTTCCTAGCTCCTACGAGCAGTACTTC. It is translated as CASSPLPSSYEQYF. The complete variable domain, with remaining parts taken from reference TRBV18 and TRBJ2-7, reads NAGVMQNPRHLVRRRGQEARLRCSPMKGHSHVYWYRQLPEEGLKFMVYLQKENIIDESGMPKERFSAEFPKEGPSILRIQQVVRGDSAAYFCASSPLPSSYEQYFGPGTRLTVT.

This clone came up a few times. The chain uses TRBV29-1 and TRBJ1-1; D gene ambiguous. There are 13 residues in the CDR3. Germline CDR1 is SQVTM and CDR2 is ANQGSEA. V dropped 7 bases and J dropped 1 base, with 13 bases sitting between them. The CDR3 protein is CSAYIQPNTEAFF. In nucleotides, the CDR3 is TGCAGCGCTTACATCCAGCCGAACACTGAAGCTTTCTTT.

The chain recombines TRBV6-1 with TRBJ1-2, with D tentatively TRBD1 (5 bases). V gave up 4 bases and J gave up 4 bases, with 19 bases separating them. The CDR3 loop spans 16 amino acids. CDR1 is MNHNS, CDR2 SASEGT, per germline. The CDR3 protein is CASSGRDRTGGYGYTF. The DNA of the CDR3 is TGTGCCAGCAGTGGGAGGGACCGCACCGGGGGCTATGGCTACACCTTC.

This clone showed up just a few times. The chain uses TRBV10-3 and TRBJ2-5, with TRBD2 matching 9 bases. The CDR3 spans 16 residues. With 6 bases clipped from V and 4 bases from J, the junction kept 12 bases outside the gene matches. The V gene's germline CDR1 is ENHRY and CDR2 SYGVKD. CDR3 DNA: TGTGCCATCAGCAGGACGGTAGGACTAGCGACAGAGACCCAGTACTTC. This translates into CAISRTVGLATETQYF.

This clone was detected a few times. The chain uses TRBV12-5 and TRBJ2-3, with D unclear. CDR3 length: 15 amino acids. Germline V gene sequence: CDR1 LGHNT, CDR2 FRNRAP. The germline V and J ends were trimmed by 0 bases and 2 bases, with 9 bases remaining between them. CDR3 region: CASGLVTGNTDTQYF. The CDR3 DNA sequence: TGTGCTAGTGGTTTGGTGACGGGCAACACAGATACGCAGTATTTT.

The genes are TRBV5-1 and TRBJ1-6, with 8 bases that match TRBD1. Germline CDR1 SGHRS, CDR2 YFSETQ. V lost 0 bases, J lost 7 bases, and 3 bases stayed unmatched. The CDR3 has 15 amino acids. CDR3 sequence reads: CASSLDQGANSPLHF. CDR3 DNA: TGCGCCAGCAGCTTGGATCAGGGGGCCAATTCACCCCTCCACTTT. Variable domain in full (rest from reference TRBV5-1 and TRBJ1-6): KAGVTQTPRYLIKTRGQQVTLSCSPISGHRSVSWYQQTPGQGLQFLFEYFSETQRNKGNFPGRFSGRQFSNSRSEMNVSTLELGDSALYLCASSLDQGANSPLHFGNGTRLTVT.

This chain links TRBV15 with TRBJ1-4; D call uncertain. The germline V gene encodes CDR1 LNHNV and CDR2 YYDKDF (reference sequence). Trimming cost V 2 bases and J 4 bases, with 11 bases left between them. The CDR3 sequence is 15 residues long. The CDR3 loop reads CATSRIQRFNEKLFF. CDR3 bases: TGTGCCACCAGCAGAATACAGAGATTTAATGAAAAACTGTTTTTT.

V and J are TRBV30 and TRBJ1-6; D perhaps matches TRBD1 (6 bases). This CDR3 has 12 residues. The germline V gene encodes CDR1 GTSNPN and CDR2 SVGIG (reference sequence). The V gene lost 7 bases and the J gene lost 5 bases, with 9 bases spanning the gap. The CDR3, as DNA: TGTGCCTCACAGGGAAATAATTCACCCCTCCACTTT. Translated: CASQGNNSPLHF.

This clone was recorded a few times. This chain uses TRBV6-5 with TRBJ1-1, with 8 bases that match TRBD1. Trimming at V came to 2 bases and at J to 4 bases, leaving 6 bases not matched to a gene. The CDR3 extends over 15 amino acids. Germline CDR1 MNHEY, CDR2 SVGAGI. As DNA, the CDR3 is TGTGCCAGCAGTTACCTGGGACAGGCCGGCACTGAAGCTTTCTTT. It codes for CASSYLGQAGTEAFF.

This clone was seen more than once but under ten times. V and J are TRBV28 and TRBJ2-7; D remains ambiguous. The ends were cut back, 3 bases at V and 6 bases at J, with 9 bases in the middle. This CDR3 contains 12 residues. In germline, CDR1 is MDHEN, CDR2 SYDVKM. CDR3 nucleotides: TGTGCCAGCAGTTTTATCCCCGGCGAGCAGTACTTC. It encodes CASSFIPGEQYF.

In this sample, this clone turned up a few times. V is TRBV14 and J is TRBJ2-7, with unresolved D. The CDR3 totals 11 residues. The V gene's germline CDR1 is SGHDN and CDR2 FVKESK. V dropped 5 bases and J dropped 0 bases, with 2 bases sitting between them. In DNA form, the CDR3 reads TGTGCCAGCAGCAACTCCTACGAGCAGTACTTC. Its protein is CASSNSYEQYF.

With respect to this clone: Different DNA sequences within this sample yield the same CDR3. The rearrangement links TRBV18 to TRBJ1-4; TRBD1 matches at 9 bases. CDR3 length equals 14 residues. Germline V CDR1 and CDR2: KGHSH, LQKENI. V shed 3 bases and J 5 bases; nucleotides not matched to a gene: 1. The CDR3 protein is CASSPGTGNEKLFF. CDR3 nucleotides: TGTGCCAGCTCACCTGGGACAGGGAATGAAAAACTGTTTTTT.

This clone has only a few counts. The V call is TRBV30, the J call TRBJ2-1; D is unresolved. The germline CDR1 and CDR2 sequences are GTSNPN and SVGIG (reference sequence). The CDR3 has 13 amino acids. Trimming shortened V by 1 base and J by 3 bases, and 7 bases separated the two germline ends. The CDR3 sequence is CAWSGAFYNEQFF. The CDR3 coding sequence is TGTGCCTGGAGTGGGGCCTTCTACAATGAGCAGTTCTTC. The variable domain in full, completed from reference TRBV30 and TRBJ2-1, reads SQTIHQWPATLVQPVGSPLSLECTVEGTSNPNLYWYRQAAGRGLQLLFYSVGIGQISSEVPQNLSASRPQDRQFILSSKKLLLSDSGFYLCAWSGAFYNEQFFGPGTRLTVL.

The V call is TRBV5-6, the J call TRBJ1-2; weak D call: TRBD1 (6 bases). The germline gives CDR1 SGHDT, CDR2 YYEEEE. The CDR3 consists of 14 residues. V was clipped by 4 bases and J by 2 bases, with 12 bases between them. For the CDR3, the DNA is TGTGCCAGCAGCCCGAGGACAGCAAACTATGGCTACACCTTC. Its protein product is CASSPRTANYGYTF.

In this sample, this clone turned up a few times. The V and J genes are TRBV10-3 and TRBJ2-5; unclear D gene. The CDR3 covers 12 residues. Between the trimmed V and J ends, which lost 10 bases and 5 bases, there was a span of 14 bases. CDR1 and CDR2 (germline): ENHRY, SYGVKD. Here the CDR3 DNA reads TGTGCCACCGCGGACGGAAGGGAGACCCAGTACTTC. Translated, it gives CATADGRETQYF.

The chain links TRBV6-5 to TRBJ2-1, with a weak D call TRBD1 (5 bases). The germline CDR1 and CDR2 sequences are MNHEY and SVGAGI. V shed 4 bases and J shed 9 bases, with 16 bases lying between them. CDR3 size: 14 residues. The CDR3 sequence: CASSSPIRGGEQFF. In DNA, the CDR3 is TGTGCCAGCAGTTCCCCCATTAGGGGTGGTGAGCAGTTCTTC.

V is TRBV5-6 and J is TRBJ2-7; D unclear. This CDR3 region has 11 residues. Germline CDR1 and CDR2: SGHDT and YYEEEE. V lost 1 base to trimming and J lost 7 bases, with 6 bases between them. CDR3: CASSLTAEQYF. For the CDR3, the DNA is TGTGCCAGCAGCTTGACGGCAGAGCAGTACTTC.

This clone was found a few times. CDR3 in DNA: TGTGCCTGGAGTCCCCGGGACAGGTATAACACTGAAGCTTTCTTT. It translates to CAWSPRDRYNTEAFF. The chain is built from TRBV30 and TRBJ1-1; 8 bases fit TRBD1. Germline CDR1 GTSNPN, CDR2 SVGIG (reference sequence). The junction had 7 bases not matched to a gene; V was cut back by 2 bases and J by 2 bases. This CDR3 is 15 amino acids long.

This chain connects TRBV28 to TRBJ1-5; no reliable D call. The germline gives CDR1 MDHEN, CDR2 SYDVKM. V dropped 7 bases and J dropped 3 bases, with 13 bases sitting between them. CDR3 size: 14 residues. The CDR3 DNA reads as TGTGCCAGCAAGCTCCGGCAGTTCAATCAGCCCCAGCATTTT. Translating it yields CASKLRQFNQPQHF.

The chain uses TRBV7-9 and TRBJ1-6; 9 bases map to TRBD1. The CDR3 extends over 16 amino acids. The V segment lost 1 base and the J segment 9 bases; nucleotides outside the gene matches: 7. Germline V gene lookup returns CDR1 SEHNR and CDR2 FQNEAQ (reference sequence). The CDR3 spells CASSLVGTGLTSPLHF. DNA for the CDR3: TGTGCCAGCAGCTTAGTCGGGACAGGGCTGACTTCACCCCTCCACTTT.